A single sample is the source of the 22 T cell receptor beta chains below, sequenced in a study of T cells in Graves' hyperthyroidism and ophthalmopathy. TCR beta CDR3 regions were amplified from RNA. The TCR CDR3 was amplified in a first-round RT-PCR using the HTBI primer set. TCRdb re-analysed the multiplex PCR reads in MiXCR, keeping a single row per CDR3 protein. The table shows about 290,000 distinct CDR3 sequences, with approximately 17% occurring only once. What was sequenced was blood. These receptors were obtained from a man in his thirties or forties with Graves' hyperthyroidism.

V usage is TRBV20-1 and J usage is TRBJ2-7; D ambiguous. This CDR3 spans 13 amino acids. Per the germline V gene, CDR1 is DFQATT and CDR2 is SNEGSKA (reference sequence). V gave up 1 base and J gave up 2 bases, with 9 bases separating them. The CDR3 region is CSARAGMAYEQYF. CDR3 nucleotides: TGCAGTGCTAGAGCTGGGATGGCCTACGAGCAGTACTTC.

The chain has TRBV20-1 and TRBJ2-1, with D perhaps TRBD1 (5 bases). This CDR3 spans 14 amino acids. Germline lookup yields CDR1 DFQATT and CDR2 SNEGSKA (reference sequence). V gave up 5 bases and J gave up 0 bases, with 11 bases separating them. Here the CDR3 reads CSAPTDYSYNEQFF. CDR3 coding DNA: TGCAGTGCTCCGACAGATTACTCCTACAATGAGCAGTTCTTC.

This clonotype came up many times. V usage is TRBV11-2 and J usage is TRBJ2-2, with D possibly being TRBD1 or TRBD2 (5 bases each). CDR1 and CDR2 (germline): SGHAT, FQNNGV. The CDR3 totals 16 residues. Trimming pared 5 bases from V and 1 base from J, leaving 14 bases between. The CDR3 is CASSPAPGRNTGELFF. As DNA, the CDR3 is TGTGCCAGCAGCCCCGCCCCGGGACGGAACACCGGGGAGCTGTTTTTT.

The table lists this clonotype with many counts. The J gene is TRBJ2-1, the V gene TRBV6-1, with 9 bases matching TRBD1. The CDR3 has 15 residues. Germline loops: CDR1 MNHNS, CDR2 SASEGT. The trim removed 1 base at V and 7 bases at J, leaving 5 bases unmatched. The CDR3 loop is CASSEDGTGPNEQFF. The CDR3 DNA reads TGTGCCAGCAGTGAAGATGGGACAGGGCCTAATGAGCAGTTCTTC.

This clonotype was recorded only once. The chain has TRBV27 and TRBJ2-7; D is unclear. Germline V gene data show CDR1 as MNHEY and CDR2 as SMNVEV (reference sequence). This CDR3 has 13 residues. Trimming took off 5 bases at V and 5 bases at J, with 13 bases between the two ends. Here the CDR3 reads CASSIYGSHEQYF. The CDR3 region has the DNA TGTGCCAGCAGTATATACGGATCCCACGAGCAGTACTTC.

The sample holds many counts of this clonotype. J is TRBJ2-1 and V is TRBV11-2, with D possibly matching TRBD2 (6 bases). V was shortened by 5 bases and J by 2 bases, with 19 bases between the two germline ends. Germline CDR1 SGHAT, CDR2 FQNNGV. The CDR3 runs to 17 residues. CDR3 protein: CASSPFLGRLAYNEQFF. The CDR3 DNA is TGTGCCAGCAGCCCATTCTTAGGGAGACTAGCCTACAATGAGCAGTTCTTC.

This clonotype was recorded only once. The CDR3 sequence is CASSTGIRTGSGNTIYF. The CDR3 coding sequence is TGCGCCAGCAGCACCGGTATTCGGACAGGCTCTGGAAACACCATATATTTT. The chain employs TRBV5-1 and TRBJ1-3, with 7 bases that match TRBD1. Trimming at V came to 4 bases and at J to 0 bases, leaving 10 bases not matched to a gene. The CDR3 contains 17 residues. The V gene's germline CDR1 is SGHRS and CDR2 YFSETQ.

This clonotype occurred many times. The chain carries TRBV7-3 and TRBJ2-1, with TRBD2 identical over 11 bases. Germline-derived CDR1 and CDR2 are SGHTA and FQGTGA. The CDR3 length is 15 residues. V gave up 5 bases and J gave up 6 bases; unmatched junction bases: 6. CDR3 region: CASSPTSGSFNEQFF. CDR3 sequence (DNA): TGTGCCAGCAGCCCCACTAGCGGGAGCTTCAATGAGCAGTTCTTC.

For this clonotype: The junction departs from germline at one end; a sequencing error may be responsible. J is TRBJ2-2 and V is TRBV20-1; D is possibly TRBD1 or TRBD2 (5 bases each). The CDR3 is 16 amino acids. CDR1 is DFQATT, CDR2 SNEGSKA, per germline (reference sequence). The CDR3 nucleotides are TGCAGTGCTAGAGCGACATCCAGGGAGATTACCGGGGAGCTGTCTTTT. Its protein is CSARATSREITGELSF.

To note about this clonotype: A much more abundant neighbour one base away suggests this may be a read error. The chain joins TRBV9 to TRBJ2-1; 7 bases align to TRBD2. Germline loops: CDR1 SGDLS, CDR2 YYNGEE. V was pared by 5 bases and J by 0 bases, with 5 bases of the junction left unmatched. The CDR3 is 15 residues long. The CDR3 DNA is TGTGCCAGCAGACCCGGGGGGAGCTCCTACAATGAGCAGTTCTTC. It encodes CASRPGGSSYNEQFF.

The chain joins TRBV6-2 or TRBV6-3 to TRBJ2-5, with 12 bases identical to TRBD2. The CDR3 has 17 amino acids. V lost 2 bases to trimming and J lost 4 bases; unmatched junction nucleotides: 8. Looked up from germline, CDR1 is MNHEY and CDR2 is SVGEGT. CDR3 residues: CASSYRLAGGGGETQYF. CDR3 coding DNA: TGTGCCAGCAGTTACAGGCTAGCGGGAGGGGGGGGAGAGACCCAGTACTTC.

To note about this clonotype: This may be a read error, as it is one base from a much larger clone. This chain uses TRBV4-1 with TRBJ2-1, with D hard to call. The germline V gene has CDR1 MGHRA and CDR2 YSYEKL. The CDR3 is made up of 15 amino acids. CDR3 sequence: CASSQRMSSHNEQFF. As DNA, the CDR3 is TGCGCCAGCAGCCAGCGGATGAGCTCCCACAATGAGCAGTTCTTC.

This clonotype was detected ten times or more. The chain uses TRBV7-2 and TRBJ1-1; D might be TRBD1 (5 bases). The V gene lost 5 bases and the J gene lost 0 bases, with 10 bases spanning the gap. Germline assignment: CDR1 SGHTA and CDR2 FQGNSA. The CDR3 is made up of 14 amino acids. Here the CDR3 reads CASSPRTLNTEAFF. CDR3 sequence (DNA): TGTGCCAGCAGCCCAAGGACACTGAACACTGAAGCTTTCTTT.

The gene calls are TRBV7-9 and TRBJ1-1; 7 bases match TRBD1. This CDR3 has 13 residues. Germline trimming cut 3 bases from V and 4 bases from J; bases unmatched to any gene: 2. The germline CDR1 and CDR2 sequences are SEHNR and FQNEAQ (reference sequence). The CDR3: CASSFYRGTEAFF. The CDR3 DNA follows: TGTGCCAGCAGCTTTTACAGGGGCACTGAAGCTTTCTTT.

This clonotype was found many times. The chain couples TRBV12-3 or TRBV12-4 to TRBJ2-2; a possible D gene is TRBD2 (5 bases). The V and J ends lost 7 bases and 2 bases respectively, with 17 bases between them. This CDR3 has 16 amino acids. CDR3 loop: CASTPTGSVNTGELFF. The CDR3 bases are TGTGCCAGCACCCCTACGGGTAGCGTTAACACCGGGGAGCTGTTTTTT.

This clonotype was observed many times. V usage is TRBV10-3 and J usage is TRBJ2-1, with TRBD2 identical over 7 bases. This CDR3 comprises 15 residues. Germline-derived CDR1 and CDR2 are ENHRY and SYGVKD. The J segment lost 7 bases and the V segment lost 3 bases, leaving 9 bases of the junction unmatched. CDR3 in amino acids: CAISDLGLGANEQFF. The DNA for the CDR3 is TGTGCCATCAGTGACTTAGGACTAGGGGCAAATGAGCAGTTCTTC.

This clonotype came up many times. V gene TRBV7-8 combines with J gene TRBJ2-1; 10 positions agree with TRBD2. V was clipped by 5 bases and J by 6 bases; unmatched bases: 10. The CDR3 sequence is 16 residues long. Germline assignment: CDR1 SGHVS and CDR2 FQNEAQ. CDR3 nucleotides: TGTGCCAGCAGCCCTCAAGGTCAGCGGGAGGGCAATGAGCAGTTCTTC. Translation gives CASSPQGQREGNEQFF.

This clonotype came up a few times. The chain joins TRBV6-1 to TRBJ2-7; no reliable D call. V lost 1 base to trimming and J lost 0 bases, with 10 bases between them. Looked up from germline, CDR1 is MNHNS and CDR2 is SASEGT. This CDR3 has 15 amino acids. This CDR3 is CASSEGGSNSYEQYF. The CDR3 region has the DNA TGTGCCAGCAGTGAAGGCGGTTCCAACTCCTACGAGCAGTACTTC.

This clonotype was detected many times. The chain uses TRBV7-9 and TRBJ2-3, with 8 nucleotides matching TRBD2. V trimming: 7 bases; J trimming: 0 bases; junction bases outside the gene matches: 9. This CDR3 contains 16 residues. Germline lookup yields CDR1 SEHNR and CDR2 FQNEAQ (reference sequence). Here the CDR3 DNA reads TGTGCCAGCACAGGTAGCGGGACTTATAGCACAGATACGCAGTATTTT. This sequence encodes CASTGSGTYSTDTQYF.

This chain connects TRBV7-2 to TRBJ1-1; no firm D call. CDR3 size: 17 residues. Germline V gene lookup returns CDR1 SGHTA and CDR2 FQGNSA. V dropped 0 bases and J dropped 5 bases, with 19 bases sitting between them. This CDR3 is CASSLALGPPRWTEAFF. DNA for the CDR3: TGTGCCAGCAGCTTAGCTCTGGGTCCCCCCCGGTGGACTGAAGCTTTCTTT.

The chain has TRBV11-3 and TRBJ2-5, with 14 bases aligning to TRBD2. This CDR3 region has 17 residues. J lost 2 bases, V lost 3 bases, and 5 bases had no gene match. The germline V gene encodes CDR1 SGHNT and CDR2 YENEEA. CDR3 sequence: CASSFSGTSGRQETQYF. In DNA form, the CDR3 reads TGTGCCAGCAGCTTTTCCGGGACTAGCGGGAGACAAGAGACCCAGTACTTC. Based on the CDR3 plus reference TRBV11-3 and TRBJ2-5, the full variable domain is EAGVVQSPRYKIIEKKQPVAFWCNPISGHNTLYWYLQNLGQGPELLIRYENEEAVDDSQLPKDRFSAERLKGVDSTLKIQPAELGDSAVYLCASSFSGTSGRQETQYFGPGTRLLVL.

There are many counts of this clonotype. This rearrangement joins TRBV11-2 to TRBJ1-1; D not certain. The germline gives CDR1 SGHAT, CDR2 FQNNGV. This CDR3 contains 11 residues. The V and J ends lost 7 bases and 4 bases respectively, with 7 bases between them. In DNA, the CDR3 is TGTGCCAGCACTGCAAGCACTGAAGCTTTCTTT. This encodes CASTASTEAFF.